Each of the 26 T cell receptor beta chains below was sequenced from the same sample in a study of T cell repertoires in cytomegalovirus infection. In TCRdb, the reads were re-called with MiXCR into one record per CDR3 protein. The table has about 600,000 distinct CDR3 sequences, more than 20% seen once; the top ten hold 8%. The sample taken for sequencing was CD8+ T cells from PBMCs. The source of these receptors is a human donor in good health (CMV status not recorded). Some clones in this sample may be carry-over from other donors' samples.

This clonotype was detected only a few times. The chain combines TRBV6-5 with TRBJ2-1; D possibly corresponds to TRBD1 (7 bases). CDR1 is MNHEY, CDR2 SVGAGI, per germline. Trimming removed 10 bases from V and 0 bases from J, with 10 bases in between. This CDR3 contains 13 residues. The DNA for the CDR3 is TGTGCCACCCAGGGGGGCTCCTACAATGAGCAGTTCTTC. Translated: CATQGGSYNEQFF.

This clonotype showed up just a few times. The gene calls are TRBV24-1 and TRBJ1-2; 12 bases map to TRBD1. Germline CDR1 reads KGHDR; CDR2 reads SFDVKD. V lost 4 bases to trimming and J lost 7 bases; unmatched junction nucleotides: 3. The CDR3 has 14 residues. This CDR3 reads CATSDPGQGAGYTF. For the CDR3, the DNA is TGTGCCACCAGTGACCCGGGACAGGGGGCTGGCTACACCTTC.

The CDR3 nucleotides read TGCAGTGCTCCGGGACATCGGACCGGGGAGCTGTTTTTT. Its translation is CSAPGHRTGELFF. The chain couples TRBV20-1 to TRBJ2-2, with a tentative D call TRBD1 (6 bases). The V gene lost 5 bases and the J gene lost 5 bases, with 12 bases spanning the gap. CDR3 length: 13 residues. Germline CDR1 DFQATT, CDR2 SNEGSKA (reference sequence).

The rearrangement links TRBV2 to TRBJ1-1; D is undetermined. This CDR3 is 12 amino acids long. V was cut by 5 bases and J by 5 bases, with 9 bases left in between. Per the germline V gene, CDR1 is SNHLY and CDR2 is FYNNEI. Here the CDR3 DNA reads TGTGCCAGCAGTTTCCGCCGTACTGAAGCTTTCTTT. This codes for CASSFRRTEAFF.

This clonotype showed up just a few times. The chain recombines TRBV6-2 or TRBV6-3 with TRBJ2-1; 7 bases fit TRBD2. Germline assignment: CDR1 MNHEY and CDR2 SVGEGT. The CDR3 has 15 amino acids. V was clipped by 6 bases and J by 2 bases; unmatched bases: 7. The CDR3 protein is CASRLGGITYNEQFF. CDR3 bases: TGTGCCAGCAGATTGGGGGGGATCACCTACAATGAGCAGTTCTTC.

This clonotype was seen only a few times. V and J are TRBV6-6 and TRBJ1-2; no firm D call. CDR1 MNHNY and CDR2 SVGAGI come from the germline V gene (reference sequence). Trimming took 2 bases from V and 6 from J, leaving 10 bases between them. There are 13 residues in the CDR3. CDR3 bases: TGTGCCAGCAGTTACACAAACACGGATGGCTACACCTTC. Residues: CASSYTNTDGYTF.

Many counts were recorded for this clonotype. The V call is TRBV28, the J call TRBJ1-2; 7 nucleotides align to TRBD1. This CDR3 spans 14 amino acids. Trimming cost V 0 bases and J 7 bases; bases outside gene matches: 5. Germline CDR1 MDHEN, CDR2 SYDVKM. CDR3 in DNA: TGTGCCAGCAGTTTATGGACAGGGATGGCTGGCTACACCTTC. Protein: CASSLWTGMAGYTF.

About this clonotype: Just one base apart from a much larger clone, this may be a read error. This chain connects TRBV7-2 to TRBJ2-5, with D perhaps assigned TRBD1 or TRBD2 (5 bases each). Germline CDR1 and CDR2: SGHTA and FQGNSA. The CDR3 runs to 13 residues. Trimming took 8 bases from V and 5 from J, leaving 15 bases between them. CDR3 sequence: CASGYGTLETQYF. The CDR3 DNA reads as TGTGCCAGCGGCTACGGGACCCTGGAGACCCAGTACTTC.

This clonotype came up once. The chain couples TRBV29-1 to TRBJ1-2; possibly TRBD1 for D (5 bases). Trimming stripped 1 base from V and 8 bases from J, with 8 bases between. Germline V lookup: CDR1 SQVTM, CDR2 ANQGSEA. This CDR3 is 11 amino acids long. CDR3: CSVEAWGGYTF. The CDR3, as DNA: TGCAGCGTTGAAGCTTGGGGCGGCTACACCTTC.

The table lists this clonotype with a few counts. The V and J genes are TRBV29-1 and TRBJ2-1; weak D call: TRBD2 (6 bases). Germline CDR1 and CDR2: SQVTM and ANQGSEA. V was cut by 7 bases and J by 4 bases, with 11 bases left in between. This CDR3 is 12 amino acids long. CDR3 sequence (DNA): TGCAGCGCCGTGGGGAGGTACAATGAGCAGTTCTTC. This sequence encodes CSAVGRYNEQFF.

The J gene is TRBJ2-1, the V gene TRBV5-6; 9 positions agree with TRBD2. With 2 bases clipped from V and 2 bases from J, the junction kept 5 bases outside the gene matches. This CDR3 is built from 16 residues. Germline lookup yields CDR1 SGHDT and CDR2 YYEEEE. The DNA of the CDR3 is TGTGCCAGCAGCTTCGCTAGCGGGGAGCCCTACAATGAGCAGTTCTTC. It yields the protein CASSFASGEPYNEQFF.

This sequence joins TRBV6-6 and TRBJ2-7, with D uncertain. Germline assignment: CDR1 MNHNY and CDR2 SVGAGI (reference sequence). V dropped 7 bases and J dropped 2 bases, with 9 bases sitting between them. The CDR3 sequence is 12 residues long. As DNA, the CDR3 is TGTGCCAGCATCGCCCCCACCTACGAGCAGTACGTC. As protein: CASIAPTYEQYV.

This clonotype was seen repeatedly, ten times or more. J is TRBJ2-3 and V is TRBV7-2, with a possible D match to TRBD2 (6 bases). CDR1 SGHTA and CDR2 FQGNSA come from the germline V gene. Trimming took 5 bases from V and 2 from J, leaving 14 bases between them. The CDR3 extends over 15 amino acids. CDR3 DNA sequence: TGTGCCAGCAGCCAGTGGGGCGGGGACACAGATACGCAGTATTTT. Amino acid sequence: CASSQWGGDTDTQYF.

In this sample, this clonotype turned up many times. CDR3 sequence reads: CASSPIAGALYNEQFF. The CDR3 coding sequence is TGTGCCAGCAGTCCAATAGCGGGGGCGCTCTACAATGAGCAGTTCTTC. The chain employs TRBV25-1 and TRBJ2-1; 9 bases are shared with TRBD2. The CDR3 consists of 16 residues. Germline V gene sequence: CDR1 MGHDK, CDR2 SYGVNS. V dropped 5 bases and J dropped 3; count of bases not matched to a gene: 8.

This clonotype was seen a handful of times. V gene TRBV15 combines with J gene TRBJ2-7; TRBD1 matches at 7 bases. The CDR3 loop spans 16 amino acids. Germline-derived CDR1 and CDR2 are LNHNV and YYDKDF (reference sequence). The ends lost 0 bases at V and 1 base at J; junction bases unmatched: 6. CDR3 bases: TGTGCCACCAGCAGAGAATCGGGGACAGCATCCTACGAGCAGTACTTC. Translating gives CATSRESGTASYEQYF.

J is TRBJ2-1 and V is TRBV28, with 9 bases lining up with TRBD2. V shed 5 bases, J shed 3 bases, and the junction held 5 bases outside the gene matches. CDR3 length: 15 amino acids. The germline V gene encodes CDR1 MDHEN and CDR2 SYDVKM. CDR3 in DNA: TGTGCCAGCAGTACCCAGCGGGGGGACTACAATGAGCAGTTCTTC. Its protein is CASSTQRGDYNEQFF. The entire variable domain, with the rest obtained from reference TRBV28 and TRBJ2-1, is as follows: DVKVTQSSRYLVKRTGEKVFLECVQDMDHENMFWYRQDPGLGLRLIYFSYDVKMKEKGDIPEGYSVSREKKERFSLILESASTNQTSMYLCASSTQRGDYNEQFFGPGTRLTVL.

This clonotype turned up a few times. The genes are TRBV29-1 and TRBJ2-7, with D maybe TRBD1 (6 bases). Germline V gene data show CDR1 as SQVTM and CDR2 as ANQGSEA. V shed 1 base and J shed 1 base, with 8 bases lying between them. This CDR3 is 13 amino acids long. Here the CDR3 reads CSVEATGSYEQYF. The CDR3 nucleotides read TGCAGCGTTGAAGCTACAGGGTCCTACGAGCAGTACTTC.

The gene calls are TRBV6-2 or TRBV6-3 and TRBJ1-1; D is possibly TRBD1 (6 bases). The CDR3 has 17 residues. Trimming pared 4 bases from V and 0 bases from J, leaving 18 bases between. CDR1 and CDR2 from the germline V gene are MNHEY and SVGEGT. CDR3: CASSWVAGARMNTEAFF. In nucleotides, the CDR3 is TGTGCCAGCAGTTGGGTGGCGGGGGCAAGGATGAACACTGAAGCTTTCTTT.

In its sample, this clonotype was seen a few times. The V and J genes are TRBV4-1 and TRBJ2-3; 8 bases line up with TRBD2. Germline-derived CDR1 and CDR2 are MGHRA and YSYEKL. The CDR3 totals 18 residues. Germline trimming cut 3 bases from V and 3 bases from J; bases unmatched to any gene: 14. In DNA, the CDR3 is TGCGCCAGCAGCCAGGGGCTTTCGCGGGGGGCCCCAACAGATACGCAGTATTTT. This codes for CASSQGLSRGAPTDTQYF.

The V call is TRBV15, the J call TRBJ1-3, with no clear D. V shed 1 base and J shed 2 bases, with 3 bases lying between them. Germline V lookup: CDR1 LNHNV, CDR2 YYDKDF (reference sequence). The CDR3 consists of 13 residues. In nucleotides, the CDR3 is TGTGCCACCAGCAGAGTGACTGGAAACACCATATATTTT. It codes for CATSRVTGNTIYF.

This clonotype has a handful of counts. V is TRBV7-9 and J is TRBJ2-1; no reliable D call. V lost 2 bases and J 1 base, leaving 9 bases between the germline ends. The CDR3 contains 15 residues. CDR1 and CDR2 (germline): SEHNR, FQNEAQ (reference sequence). The CDR3 sequence: CASSLKGPSYNEQFF. The DNA for the CDR3 is TGTGCCAGCAGCTTAAAGGGTCCGTCCTACAATGAGCAGTTCTTC.

This CDR3 reads CASSLLTGSTEAFF. In DNA form, the CDR3 reads TGCGCCAGCAGCCTTCTGACGGGGAGCACTGAAGCTTTCTTT. V usage is TRBV4-1 and J usage is TRBJ1-1, with D unresolved. This CDR3 spans 14 amino acids. The germline V and J ends were trimmed by 4 bases and 4 bases, with 13 bases remaining between them. CDR1 and CDR2 (germline): MGHRA, YSYEKL.

V is TRBV27 and J is TRBJ2-1; D is undetermined. Between the trimmed V and J ends, which lost 2 bases and 0 bases, there was a span of 8 bases. Looked up from germline, CDR1 is MNHEY and CDR2 is SMNVEV (reference sequence). The CDR3 consists of 15 residues. CDR3: CASSLGHHSYNEQFF. The CDR3 DNA is TGTGCCAGCAGTTTAGGGCACCACTCCTACAATGAGCAGTTCTTC.

Ten or more counts support this clonotype. The chain uses TRBV6-6 and TRBJ1-5; 10 bases fit TRBD1. The CDR3 is 14 amino acids. V shed 11 bases and J 6 bases; nucleotides not matched to a gene: 10. In germline, CDR1 is MNHNY, CDR2 SVGAGI (reference sequence). The CDR3 DNA reads as TGTGCCGTCGCGACAGGGGGCCTGGGTCAGCCCCAGCATTTT. Translation: CAVATGGLGQPQHF.

This chain joins TRBV2 and TRBJ2-1, with TRBD1 as a possible D gene (7 bases). CDR3 length equals 17 residues. Germline values: CDR1 SNHLY, CDR2 FYNNEI. V was clipped by 8 bases and J by 1 base, with 21 bases between them. CDR3 in amino acids: CASARRGTEVSYNEQFF. CDR3 DNA sequence: TGTGCCAGCGCCCGTCGGGGGACAGAGGTATCCTACAATGAGCAGTTCTTC. Full variable domain (rest looked up from reference TRBV2 and TRBJ2-1): EPEVTQTPSHQVTQMGQEVILRCVPISNHLYFYWYRQILGQKVEFLVSFYNNEISEKSEIFDDQFSVERPDGSNFTLKIRSTKLEDSAMYFCASARRGTEVSYNEQFFGPGTRLTVL.

The J gene is TRBJ2-6, the V gene TRBV25-1; D unresolved. This CDR3 has 16 amino acids. Trimming removed 4 bases from V and 0 bases from J, with 10 bases in between. The germline V gene has CDR1 MGHDK and CDR2 SYGVNS. Written as DNA, the CDR3 is TGTGCCAGCAGTGGGAGCGATCGCTCTGGGGCCAACGTCCTGACTTTC. It yields the protein CASSGSDRSGANVLTF.